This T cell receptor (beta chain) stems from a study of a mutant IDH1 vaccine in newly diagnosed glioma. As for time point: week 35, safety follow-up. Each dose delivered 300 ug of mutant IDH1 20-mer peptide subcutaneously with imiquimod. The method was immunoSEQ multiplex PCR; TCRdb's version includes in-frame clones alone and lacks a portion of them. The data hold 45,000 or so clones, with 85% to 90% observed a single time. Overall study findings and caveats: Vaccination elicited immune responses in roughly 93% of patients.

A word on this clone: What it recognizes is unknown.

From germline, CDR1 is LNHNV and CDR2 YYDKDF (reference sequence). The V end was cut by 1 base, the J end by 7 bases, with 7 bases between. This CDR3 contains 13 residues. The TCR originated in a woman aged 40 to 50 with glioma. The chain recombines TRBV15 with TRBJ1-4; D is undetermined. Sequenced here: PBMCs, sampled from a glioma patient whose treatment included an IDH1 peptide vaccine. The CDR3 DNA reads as TGTGCCACCAGCAGAGGCAGAACTGAAAAACTGTTTTTT. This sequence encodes CATSRGRTEKLFF.